Shown below are 30 T cell receptor beta chains from a single sample sequenced in a study of blood T cell repertoires in COVID-19. Assay used: immunoSEQ multiplex PCR; TCRdb lists only in-frame clones, some missing. The table shows about 400,000 clones, with 89% occurring only once. Source material: peripheral blood. The receptors originated from a man aged 35 to 55 with acute or convalescent COVID-19.

The chain uses TRBV2 and TRBJ2-1; D is possibly TRBD2 (7 bases). Germline V gives CDR1 SNHLY, CDR2 FYNNEI. The CDR3 covers 16 residues. Trimming took off 9 bases at V and 1 base at J, with 19 bases between the two ends. CDR3 sequence reads: CASGGLREKSYNEQFF. Here the CDR3 DNA reads TGTGCCAGTGGGGGCTTGCGGGAGAAGTCCTACAATGAGCAGTTCTTC.

The rearrangement uses TRBV2 and TRBJ2-5, with D hard to call. Trimming removed 5 bases from V and 4 bases from J, with 17 bases in between. Germline values: CDR1 SNHLY, CDR2 FYNNEI. CDR3 size: 15 residues. The CDR3 here is CASSKETLIIETQYF. The CDR3 DNA reads as TGTGCCAGCAGTAAGGAGACCCTCATTATAGAGACCCAGTACTTC.

The V and J genes are TRBV2 and TRBJ1-2; no firm D call. V lost 1 base and J 6 bases, leaving 9 bases between the germline ends. Per the germline V gene, CDR1 is SNHLY and CDR2 is FYNNEI. The CDR3 consists of 13 residues. The chain's CDR3 is CASSEVGRNGYTF. The CDR3, as DNA: TGTGCCAGCAGTGAAGTGGGGAGGAATGGCTACACCTTC.

This chain connects TRBV28 to TRBJ2-3; 7 bases map to TRBD2. The V gene's germline CDR1 is MDHEN and CDR2 SYDVKM. Germline trimming cut 8 bases from V and 6 bases from J; bases unmatched to any gene: 11. This CDR3 comprises 14 residues. The CDR3 is CASGTTSPLDTQYF. Written as DNA, the CDR3 is TGTGCCAGCGGAACGACTAGCCCCCTGGATACGCAGTATTTT.

The chain is built from TRBV11-1 and TRBJ1-1; tentative D call: TRBD1 (5 bases). CDR1 SGHAT and CDR2 FQDESV come from the germline V gene (reference sequence). The CDR3 contains 13 residues. V shed 5 bases and J shed 3 bases, with 10 bases lying between them. CDR3 nucleotide sequence: TGTGCCAGCAGCCCCAGGGATCACACTGAAGCTTTCTTT. Its translation: CASSPRDHTEAFF. Together with reference TRBV11-1 and TRBJ1-1, the CDR3 gives the full variable domain: EAEVAQSPRYKITEKSQAVAFWCDPISGHATLYWYRQILGQGPELLVQFQDESVVDDSQLPKDRFSAERLKGVDSTLKIQPAELGDSAMYLCASSPRDHTEAFFGQGTRLTVV.

The rearrangement joins TRBV27 to TRBJ2-1; 9 positions agree with TRBD2. Germline V gene sequence: CDR1 MNHEY, CDR2 SMNVEV (reference sequence). After removal of 5 bases from V and 2 bases from J, the junction contained 13 bases not matched to a gene. This CDR3 is 18 amino acids long. This chain's CDR3 is CASSARPGLANPYNEQFF. CDR3 bases: TGTGCCAGCAGTGCCAGACCGGGACTAGCAAACCCCTACAATGAGCAGTTCTTC.

The chain carries TRBV6-1 and TRBJ1-1, with TRBD1 matching over 8 bases. The length of the CDR3 is 16 residues. V shed 2 bases and J 1 base; nucleotides not matched to a gene: 6. The germline V gene has CDR1 MNHNS and CDR2 SASEGT. The CDR3 is CASSEYWTGKNTEAFF. The CDR3 DNA reads TGTGCCAGCAGTGAATATTGGACAGGGAAGAACACTGAAGCTTTCTTT.

V is TRBV27 and J is TRBJ2-3; 7 nucleotides match TRBD2. V gave up 2 bases and J gave up 1 base; unmatched junction bases: 6. The germline V gene has CDR1 MNHEY and CDR2 SMNVEV (reference sequence). CDR3 length equals 16 residues. For the CDR3, the DNA is TGTGCCAGCAGTTTACGCCAGCTAGCGGGCACAGATACGCAGTATTTT. It codes for CASSLRQLAGTDTQYF.

The chain couples TRBV5-1 to TRBJ2-1; the match to TRBD1 covers 8 bases. The CDR3 length is 13 residues. CDR1 and CDR2 from the germline V gene are SGHRS and YFSETQ. V shed 4 bases, J shed 5 bases, and the junction held 2 bases outside the gene matches. CDR3 nucleotides: TGCGCCAGCAGCCAGACAGGGGACAATGAGCAGTTCTTC. It yields the protein CASSQTGDNEQFF.

This clone was counted once. The rearrangement links TRBV5-1 to TRBJ2-7; 11 bases agree with TRBD1. The germline V gene encodes CDR1 SGHRS and CDR2 YFSETQ. The length of the CDR3 is 16 residues. The junction had 9 bases not matched to a gene; V was cut back by 5 bases and J by 2 bases. CDR3: CASRSPTGQGAYEQYF. The CDR3 nucleotides are TGCGCCAGCAGATCACCTACGGGACAGGGGGCCTACGAGCAGTACTTC.

The V call is TRBV11-2, the J call TRBJ2-1, with 8 bases that match TRBD2. Germline V lookup: CDR1 SGHAT, CDR2 FQNNGV. V shed 5 bases, J shed 12 bases, and the junction held 12 bases outside the gene matches. The CDR3 has 14 amino acids. CDR3 in amino acids: CASSPPGLARRQFF. The CDR3 DNA sequence: TGTGCCAGCAGCCCCCCCGGACTAGCACGTCGGCAGTTCTTC.

The chain uses TRBV19 and TRBJ1-1; D perhaps matches TRBD1 (6 bases). Trimming stripped 7 bases from V and 7 bases from J, with 19 bases between. CDR1 is LNHDA and CDR2 is SQIVND in the germline V gene (reference sequence). This CDR3 is built from 14 residues. CDR3 amino acids: CASTYQGFSSEAFF. For the CDR3, the DNA is TGTGCCAGTACCTATCAGGGGTTCTCCAGTGAAGCTTTCTTT.

This rearrangement joins TRBV29-1 to TRBJ1-4; possible D gene TRBD1, 6 bases. V lost 2 bases, J lost 11 bases, and 12 bases lay in between. This CDR3 has 12 residues. The germline V gene has CDR1 SQVTM and CDR2 ANQGSEA. The CDR3 nucleotides are TGCAGCGTTGAATCCGGACAGAACAAACTGTTTTTT. Its protein product is CSVESGQNKLFF.

CDR3 protein: CASSGSLRDSLLSYNEQFF. DNA of the CDR3: TGTGCCAGCAGCGGATCCCTCCGGGACTCACTACTTTCCTACAATGAGCAGTTCTTC. The chain links TRBV9 to TRBJ2-1, with a weak D call TRBD2 (6 bases). V gave up 3 bases and J gave up 1 base, with 23 bases separating them. CDR3 size: 19 residues. CDR1 and CDR2 from the germline V gene are SGDLS and YYNGEE.

This chain connects TRBV11-3 to TRBJ2-5; D gene ambiguous. V was clipped by 0 bases and J by 5 bases, with 4 bases between them. Germline V gene lookup returns CDR1 SGHNT and CDR2 YENEEA. This CDR3 comprises 12 residues. The DNA for the CDR3 is TGTGCCAGCAGCTTAGATTCGGAGACCCAGTACTTC. Its protein product is CASSLDSETQYF.

V gene TRBV9 combines with J gene TRBJ2-6; tentative D call: TRBD1 (6 bases). The CDR3 length is 15 residues. Germline values: CDR1 SGDLS, CDR2 YYNGEE. V lost 4 bases to trimming and J lost 2 bases, with 10 bases between them. CDR3 residues: CASSQGIAGANVLTF. The DNA for the CDR3 is TGTGCCAGCAGCCAGGGGATAGCTGGGGCCAACGTCCTGACTTTC.

The V and J genes are TRBV9 and TRBJ1-2; TRBD1 matches at 8 bases. Germline CDR1 SGDLS, CDR2 YYNGEE. There are 14 residues in the CDR3. Trimming cost V 4 bases and J 4 bases; bases outside gene matches: 6. The CDR3 DNA follows: TGTGCCAGCAGCCAAACGGGACAGGTCTATGGCTACACCTTC. Encoded protein: CASSQTGQVYGYTF.

The rearrangement joins TRBV6-5 to TRBJ1-1; a possible D gene is TRBD1 (6 bases). The CDR3 length is 15 residues. In germline, CDR1 is MNHEY, CDR2 SVGAGI. Between the trimmed V and J ends, which lost 5 bases and 3 bases, there was a span of 16 bases. The chain's CDR3 is CASSHNRAADTEAFF. CDR3 sequence (DNA): TGTGCCAGCAGTCACAACAGGGCGGCCGACACTGAAGCTTTCTTT.

The chain joins TRBV5-5 to TRBJ2-3; a weak D match, TRBD2 (6 bases). This CDR3 region has 16 residues. Per germline, CDR1 SGHKS and CDR2 YYEKEE (reference sequence). Trimming left V 1 base short and J 3 bases short, with 15 bases between. The CDR3 reads CASSLMWLEGTDTQYF. The CDR3 bases are TGTGCCAGCAGCTTGATGTGGCTGGAGGGGACAGATACGCAGTATTTT.

The chain employs TRBV12-3 or TRBV12-4 and TRBJ2-7; TRBD2 matches at 9 bases. CDR3 length: 13 amino acids. V dropped 5 bases and J dropped 7; count of bases not matched to a gene: 6. The CDR3 protein is CASSTGLAEEQYF. The DNA for the CDR3 is TGTGCCAGCAGTACGGGACTAGCTGAAGAGCAGTACTTC.

The table lists this clone with a count of one. The chain couples TRBV9 to TRBJ1-6; 9 nucleotides agree with TRBD1. The CDR3 is 14 residues long. Germline V lookup: CDR1 SGDLS, CDR2 YYNGEE. Germline trimming cut 4 bases from V and 9 bases from J; bases unmatched to any gene: 5. The DNA of the CDR3 is TGTGCCAGCAGCACGGGACAGGGCAGTTCACCCCTCCACTTT. Protein: CASSTGQGSSPLHF. The variable domain in full, with the rest retrieved from reference TRBV9 and TRBJ1-6, is DSGVTQTPKHLITATGQRVTLRCSPRSGDLSVYWYQQSLDQGLQFLIQYYNGEERAKGNILERFSAQQFPDLHSELNLSSLELGDSALYFCASSTGQGSSPLHFGNGTRLTVT.

The rearrangement links TRBV19 to TRBJ1-5; D unresolved. CDR1 LNHDA and CDR2 SQIVND come from the germline V gene (reference sequence). V gave up 6 bases and J gave up 2 bases, with 11 bases separating them. CDR3 size: 14 residues. The CDR3 region is CASSTSGGNQPQHF. The CDR3 DNA sequence: TGTGCCAGTAGCACGTCCGGGGGCAATCAGCCCCAGCATTTT. The entire variable domain, with the rest obtained from reference TRBV19 and TRBJ1-5, is as follows: DGGITQSPKYLFRKEGQNVTLSCEQNLNHDAMYWYRQDPGQGLRLIYYSQIVNDFQKGDIAEGYSVSREKKESFPLTVTSAQKNPTAFYLCASSTSGGNQPQHFGDGTRLSIL.

This clone was detected a few times. The chain recombines TRBV5-4 with TRBJ2-1, with D possibly matching TRBD2 (6 bases). The CDR3 totals 13 residues. V was clipped by 4 bases and J by 3 bases, with 8 bases between them. CDR1 and CDR2 from the germline V gene are SGHNT and YYREEE (reference sequence). The CDR3 nucleotides are TGTGCCAGCAGCCGGGACTTCTACAATGAGCAGTTCTTC. Translating gives CASSRDFYNEQFF.

This chain joins TRBV18 and TRBJ2-7, with D maybe TRBD2 (6 bases). Trimming removed 6 bases at V and 0 bases at J, with 12 bases between. There are 14 residues in the CDR3. Germline V gene sequence: CDR1 KGHSH, CDR2 LQKENI. CDR3 loop: CASSSGTDSYEQYF. Here the CDR3 DNA reads TGTGCCAGCTCGTCCGGGACTGACTCCTACGAGCAGTACTTC.

The rearrangement links TRBV7-8 to TRBJ2-7; 11 bases map to TRBD1. The V gene's germline CDR1 is SGHVS and CDR2 FQNEAQ. The CDR3 sequence is 15 residues long. The J segment lost 1 base and the V segment lost 5 bases, leaving 4 bases of the junction unmatched. The CDR3 DNA reads TGTGCCAGCAGCGTCGGGACAGGGGGTTCCTACGAGCAGTACTTC. Translated, it gives CASSVGTGGSYEQYF. Full variable domain (rest looked up from reference TRBV7-8 and TRBJ2-7): GAGVSQSPRYKVAKRGQDVALRCDPISGHVSLFWYQQALGQGPEFLTYFQNEAQLDKSGLPSDRFFAERPEGSVSTLKIQRTQQEDSAVYLCASSVGTGGSYEQYFGPGTRLTVT.

The genes are TRBV18 and TRBJ1-2; D is undetermined. Trimming removed 3 bases at V and 8 bases at J, with 16 bases between. CDR3 length: 14 amino acids. The germline gives CDR1 KGHSH, CDR2 LQKENI. Written as DNA, the CDR3 is TGTGCCAGCTCACCCCCGGAGGGCGCTGGAGGCTACACCTTC. It yields the protein CASSPPEGAGGYTF.

The J gene is TRBJ2-7, the V gene TRBV25-1; 8 nucleotides line up with TRBD1. Per germline, CDR1 MGHDK and CDR2 SYGVNS. Trimming cost V 6 bases and J 6 bases; bases outside gene matches: 10. The CDR3 is 14 amino acids. The CDR3 region is CASRDGTGWGEQYF. The CDR3 nucleotides read TGTGCCAGCAGGGACGGGACAGGCTGGGGCGAGCAGTACTTC.

The rearrangement links TRBV27 to TRBJ2-7; 10 bases agree with TRBD1. The CDR3 sequence is 16 residues long. Germline V gene data show CDR1 as MNHEY and CDR2 as SMNVEV (reference sequence). V lost 0 bases, J lost 6 bases, and 8 bases stayed unmatched. CDR3 DNA: TGTGCCAGCAGTTTATCGATAGGGACAGGGGAGACCGAGCAGTACTTC. This gives the protein CASSLSIGTGETEQYF.

This sequence joins TRBV19 and TRBJ1-4, with 9 bases identical to TRBD1. The CDR3 has 15 amino acids. J was trimmed by 13 bases and V by 5 bases; bases with no gene match: 14. Germline loops: CDR1 LNHDA, CDR2 SQIVND (reference sequence). CDR3 nucleotides: TGTGCCAGTAGTGGGACAGGGATTAATGAAAAAAGACTGTTTTTT. Protein sequence: CASSGTGINEKRLFF.

The rearrangement links TRBV24-1 to TRBJ2-3; TRBD1 matches 11 bases. This CDR3 has 18 residues. J lost 6 bases, V lost 3 bases, and 13 bases had no gene match. Germline loops: CDR1 KGHDR, CDR2 SFDVKD. CDR3 sequence: CATSDVNPGQGDADTQYF. For the CDR3, the DNA is TGTGCCACCAGTGATGTAAATCCGGGACAGGGGGATGCTGATACGCAGTATTTT.